The rows below give T cell receptor beta chains drawn from one sample of a study of T cell repertoires in cytomegalovirus infection. These receptors lack a known antigen. TCRdb itself ran the reads through MiXCR, one entry per CDR3 protein. The sample has over 120,000 distinct CDR3 sequences; over 25% are singletons. The material was CD8+ T cells from cultured PBMCs, obtained from culture after CMV antigen stimulation. The receptors stem from a human donor in good health (CMV status not recorded). Some clones in this sample may be carry-over from other donors' samples. The CDR3 runs from the conserved cysteine through the conserved F or W. The D gene is left open where the match is weak. A row's size may be missing; if present it is once, few, many or a size class.

>TRBJ1-2|TRBV6-6|.|TRBD1
CASRIGTGRGYTF
TGTGCCAGCAGGATCGGGACAGGGAGGGGCTACACCTTC
>TRBJ1-3|TRBV7-6|many|TRBD1
CASSLGWTGIGNTIYF
TGTGCCAGCAGCTTAGGATGGACAGGAATTGGAAACACCATATATTTT
>TRBJ2-7|TRBV7-8|medium-sized|TRBD1
CASSSGTGGFYEQYF
TGTGCCAGCAGCTCGGGGACAGGGGGCTTCTACGAGCAGTACTTC
>TRBJ2-1|TRBV4-1|.|.
CASSQPSQGSDEQFF
TGCGCCAGCAGCCAACCATCGCAGGGATCGGATGAGCAGTTCTTC
>TRBJ2-3|TRBV12-3/TRBV12-4|many|.
CASRGDTLSTDTQYF
TGTGCCAGCAGGGGGGACACTTTGAGCACAGATACGCAGTATTTT
>TRBJ2-7|TRBV6-1|.|.
CASSYIGGPSYEQYF
TGTGCCAGCAGTTATATCGGGGGGCCCTCCTACGAGCAGTACTTC
>TRBJ2-1|TRBV7-7|few|.
CASSTGSAGDEQFF
TGTGCCAGCAGCACCGGGTCGGCAGGGGATGAGCAGTTCTTC
>TRBJ1-5|TRBV6-5|.|.
CASSYSKGLLQHF
TGTGCCAGCAGTTACTCAAAGGGACTACTTCAGCATTTT
>TRBJ2-3|TRBV27|few|.
CASSTGGSDTQYF
TGTGCCAGCAGCACCGGGGGTTCAGATACGCAGTATTTT
>TRBJ2-1|TRBV10-3|many|.
CAPRTGKTSYNEQFF
TGTGCCCCCAGGACGGGGAAGACGTCCTACAATGAGCAGTTCTTC